Reported below is one T cell receptor (beta chain). Its specificity is unknown. V lost 4 bases and J 1 base, leaving 7 bases between the germline ends. Germline CDR1 and CDR2: MNHNS and SASEGT. This CDR3 has 13 residues. Sequencing libraries for TCR beta were prepared with iRepertoire HTBI primers and Arm-PCR of CDR3 regions. TCRdb analysed the multiplex PCR reads with MiXCR anew, one entry per CDR3 protein. The repertoire consists of 420,000 or so distinct CDR3 sequences, with 20% to 30% occurring once and the leading ten covering approximately 25%. This entry is derived from a study of regulatory T cells in long-lasting Graves disease. Study findings and constraints: Thyroid tissue was not studied; only peripheral blood was. There were preferences for TRBV28, TRBJ1-2 and TRBJ2-5 in persistent disease. Accuracy was perhaps lowered by the small sample size.

The time point is: persistent/refractory GD, antithyroid drugs over 5 years with positive TRAb. After RNA was extracted from PBMCs, the TCR library was made from it. The material sequenced was peripheral blood mononuclear cells (PBMCs), taken when the disease was refractory, from a patient treated with antithyroid drugs. The sequence was collected from a female donor with Graves disease. V is TRBV6-1 and J is TRBJ1-1; D is unresolved. The CDR3 sequence is CASSGRTNTEAFF. CDR3 sequence (DNA): TGTGCCAGCAGTGGACGGACGAACACTGAAGCTTTCTTT.